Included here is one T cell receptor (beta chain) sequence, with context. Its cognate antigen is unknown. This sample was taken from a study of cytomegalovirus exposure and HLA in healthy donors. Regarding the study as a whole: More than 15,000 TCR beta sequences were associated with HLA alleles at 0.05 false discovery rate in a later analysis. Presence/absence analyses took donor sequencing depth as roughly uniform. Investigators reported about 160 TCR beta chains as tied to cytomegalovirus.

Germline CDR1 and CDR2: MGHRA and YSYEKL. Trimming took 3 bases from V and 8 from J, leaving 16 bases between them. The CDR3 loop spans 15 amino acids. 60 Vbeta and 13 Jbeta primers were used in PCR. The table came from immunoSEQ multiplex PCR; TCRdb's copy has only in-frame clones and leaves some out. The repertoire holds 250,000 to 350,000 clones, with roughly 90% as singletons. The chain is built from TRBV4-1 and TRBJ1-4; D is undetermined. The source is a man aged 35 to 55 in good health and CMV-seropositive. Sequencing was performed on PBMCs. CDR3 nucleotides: TGCGCCAGCAGCCAGGCTACGGTCGGAGTGGAAAAACTGTTTTTT. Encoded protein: CASSQATVGVEKLFF.